This T cell receptor beta chain comes out of a study of shared clonotypes between healthy human individuals (dated by TCRdb to 2019 to 2021). For context, the study as a whole: Three men and a couple of women, aged 18 to 49 years, made up the cohort. For each donor, CD4 naive and CD4 memory were each given three plates, CD8 naive was given two plates, and CD8 memory was given one plate. Blood TCR repertoires of about five healthy adults were deeply sequenced to estimate repertoire size and the extent of clonotype sharing between individuals. To increase sequencing depth and limit assay-specific biases, different laboratories used diverse techniques to prepare libraries and sequence TCR repertoires. Per donor, leukapheresis produced somewhere between about 0.94 and 9.5 billion PBMCs.

What the research found in general, with its limitations: Estimated clonotype richness was generally larger for naive than for memory subsets. Incomplete sequencing was indicated by rarefaction of sorted-subset datasets, despite the large sequencing depth. Sampling was restricted to blood, and TCR repertoires in tissues likely differ from the TCR repertoires found in blood. Pairwise subsampling indicated that sequencing depth was expected to affect the degree of clonotype sharing among donors. When several donors were compared, the shared fraction of clonotypes was roughly 5% for naive CD4, less than 4% for naive CD8, 2% to 2.5% for memory CD4, and 0.4% for memory CD8. Higher generation probabilities were observed for clonotypes shared by all four sorted-subset donors than for non-shared clonotypes. The genetic and exposure-history diversity represented was limited by the small number of donors.

Taken from cysteine to phenylalanine, the CDR3 has 15 residues. Only the CDR3 part of the read is kept: 45 bases, read in frame from the first base. CDR1 and CDR2 (LGHNA, YSLEER) derive from the germline V gene. V and J are truncated by 0 bases and 5 bases respectively, leaving an intervening sequence of 13 bases. Healthy HIV-negative adults with no recently reported acute infections or vaccinations were included as donors. Only Caucasian adults living in Nashville, Tennessee, USA were represented among the donors. CD4+ T cells were enriched by magnetic negative selection; naive cells were then positively selected on CD45RA, and the negative fraction formed the memory subset. Blood was obtained by leukapheresis, after which PBMCs were separated by Ficoll-Histopaque density gradient centrifugation and cryopreserved in liquid nitrogen vapor phase. Analytical flow cytometry was used to check the purity and quantity of each magnetically sorted T cell population. Each sorted fraction had its genomic DNA isolated and then quantified by UV absorbance on a Nanodrop 2000c.

TCR CDR3 regions were amplified from genomic DNA by multiplex PCR using the deep immunoSEQ assay. Extracted genomic DNA from each cell subset was distributed evenly across all wells of several immunoSEQ 96-well plates, and each plate was treated as a replicate. Each replicate PCR for sorted subsets received roughly 0.2 ug genomic DNA, equal to about 30,000 T cell genomes. The purified libraries were quantified using a Qubit 3.0 fluorometer, sized with a Bioanalyzer 2100, and then quantified again using the KAPA Library Quantification kit. Every immunoSEQ 96-well plate was sequenced on a dedicated single-read 150-cycle Illumina NextSeq 550 flow cell. As for how the authors treated the data: Because the immunoSEQ output included only junctional sequences and no quality scores, the filtering could not be the same as the filtering used for full-length reads. To assign V/J genes and CDR3, sequences were annotated against IMGT germline references using PyIR, a Python wrapper for IgBLAST v1.9. Reads were filtered out if the reads had weak V/J assignments (E-value above 1e-6), no CDR3, stop codons, out-of-frame junctions, or ambiguous translated residues. A V3J clonotype was defined by an identical inferred V gene, J gene, and CDR3 amino acid sequence. Percentage overlap between repertoires was calculated by dividing the number of shared unique clonotypes by the size of the smaller repertoire. Richness of each repertoire was evaluated using RTK rarefaction, the Chao1 estimator, and Recon v2.1 estimates of unobserved clonotypes. Generation probabilities were computed with OLGA for all TCRbeta clonotypes obtained by the gDNA method from a few donors. This is the immuneACCESS table as TCRdb keeps it, with only in-frame sequences that have V and J called. A part of the clones is gone; compared with another copy, unresolved V genes explain less than half, and the rest is unexplained. That table is the source of V, J and clone size, and D and trimming were worked out from the DNA. The sample records about 980,000 clones, around three quarters of which are singletons. In total, the top ten clones hold 1.5% of the sample.

With regard to this clone: The antigen it recognizes is unknown. No quality values exist for individual bases; no much larger clone is one base distant.

Recombination linked TRBV4-3 to TRBJ2-5, with TRBD1 tentatively as D gene (5 bases match). The specimen was memory CD4+ T cells sorted from blood. The cell subset or site label here, explained by the study, means: CD45RA-negative fraction. The TCR was taken from a man aged 18 to 29 in good health. The DNA reads TGCGCCAGCAGCCAAGAGGCAGGGTTGCGGGAGACCCAGTACTTC. This translates into CASSQEAGLRETQYF.